These T cell receptor beta chains were read from a single sample in a study of OX40 agonist ivuxolimab in advanced cancers. Sequenced by immunoSEQ multiplex PCR; TCRdb stores in-frame clones only, minus some. Here the sample spans about 15,000 clones, around 64% being singletons. This specimen consisted of CD4+ or CD8+ T cells sorted from blood, obtained in a trial of the OX40 agonist ivuxolimab. The source is an adult with an advanced solid tumor such as melanoma, head and neck, liver or kidney cancer. Each CDR3 is given with its conserved first and last residue. Fields, in order: CDR3 DNA, CDR3 protein, clone size, V gene, D gene, J gene. A D gene is named only where the DNA matches it firmly. Some rows mark clone size as missing; the rest say once, few, many or name a class of expanded clone.

CDR3nt: TGTGCCAGCAACCTCATGGGGGGCACCGACGAGCAGTACTTC
CDR3aa: CASNLMGGTDEQYF
abundance: .
v_gene: TRBV11-2
d_gene: .
j_gene: TRBJ2-7

CDR3nt: TGTGCCAGTCGCTTGGCCTTGTTGGACGAGCAGTTCTTC
CDR3aa: CASRLALLDEQFF
abundance: few
v_gene: TRBV19
d_gene: .
j_gene: TRBJ2-1

CDR3nt: TGCGCCAGCAGTTTGAATCGGGACAGATTCAATGAGCAGTTCTTC
CDR3aa: CASSLNRDRFNEQFF
abundance: .
v_gene: TRBV10-1
d_gene: TRBD1
j_gene: TRBJ2-1

CDR3nt: TGTGCCAGCAGCTTGCAGGGTGATACGCAGTATTTT
CDR3aa: CASSLQGDTQYF
abundance: .
v_gene: TRBV5-3
d_gene: .
j_gene: TRBJ2-3

CDR3nt: TGTGCCAGTAGTATAGGATGGGGGGACACCGGGGAGCTGTTTTTT
CDR3aa: CASSIGWGDTGELFF
abundance: few
v_gene: TRBV19
d_gene: .
j_gene: TRBJ2-2

CDR3nt: TGTGCCAGCAGCGTTAGCGGGAGGGAAGAGACCCAGTACTTC
CDR3aa: CASSVSGREETQYF
abundance: medium-sized
v_gene: TRBV9
d_gene: TRBD2
j_gene: TRBJ2-5

CDR3nt: TGTGCCTGGAGTGTTTTGATGCGATCCGCTAGCACAGATACGCAGTATTTT
CDR3aa: CAWSVLMRSASTDTQYF
abundance: .
v_gene: TRBV30
d_gene: .
j_gene: TRBJ2-3

CDR3nt: TGCGCCAGCAGCCGGTGGACAGGGGGCGATTCACCCCTCCACTTT
CDR3aa: CASSRWTGGDSPLHF
abundance: .
v_gene: TRBV4-1
d_gene: TRBD1
j_gene: TRBJ1-6

CDR3nt: TGTGCCAGCAGCTCACGGGCAACTAATGAAAAACTGTTTTTT
CDR3aa: CASSSRATNEKLFF
abundance: .
v_gene: TRBV6-5
d_gene: .
j_gene: TRBJ1-4

CDR3nt: TGTGCCAGCAGTTCCCAGGGGGGGTACAATGAGCAGTTCTTC
CDR3aa: CASSSQGGYNEQFF
abundance: once
v_gene: TRBV6-5
d_gene: .
j_gene: TRBJ2-1

CDR3nt: TGTGCCAGCAGCTTAAGGTCCACCTACGAGCAGTACTTC
CDR3aa: CASSLRSTYEQYF
abundance: few
v_gene: TRBV7-9
d_gene: .
j_gene: TRBJ2-7

CDR3nt: TGTGCCAGCAGCTTGGGATATGGGACTAATGAAAAACTGTTTTTT
CDR3aa: CASSLGYGTNEKLFF
abundance: medium-sized
v_gene: TRBV11-2
d_gene: .
j_gene: TRBJ1-4

CDR3nt: TGTGCCAGCAGTTACTCGATCTACGAGCAGTACTTC
CDR3aa: CASSYSIYEQYF
abundance: few
v_gene: TRBV6-6
d_gene: .
j_gene: TRBJ2-7

CDR3nt: TGTGCCAGCAGCTTTTGGGTTCTGAGCACAGATACGCAGTATTTT
CDR3aa: CASSFWVLSTDTQYF
abundance: few
v_gene: TRBV7-2
d_gene: .
j_gene: TRBJ2-3

CDR3nt: TGTGCCAGTAGTATTACCTCTACAGGGGAAACGGAGACCCAGTACTTC
CDR3aa: CASSITSTGETETQYF
abundance: medium-sized
v_gene: TRBV19
d_gene: TRBD1
j_gene: TRBJ2-5

CDR3nt: TGTGCCACCAGCCGCTACACAGCAACTAATGAAAAACTGTTTTTT
CDR3aa: CATSRYTATNEKLFF
abundance: .
v_gene: TRBV15
d_gene: .
j_gene: TRBJ1-4

CDR3nt: TGTGCCAGCAGTGGACAGGACCCTAGCACAGATACGCAGTATTTT
CDR3aa: CASSGQDPSTDTQYF
abundance: .
v_gene: TRBV2
d_gene: .
j_gene: TRBJ2-3

CDR3nt: TGTGCCAGCAGCGCATTACAGAACTCCTATGGCTACACCTTC
CDR3aa: CASSALQNSYGYTF
abundance: .
v_gene: TRBV9
d_gene: .
j_gene: TRBJ1-2